These 16 T cell receptor beta chains originate from one sample sequenced in a study of breast tumors, draining lymph nodes, adjacent tissues. Breast cancer patients provided tissue from their axillary draining lymph nodes. TCRdb reprocessed the multiplex PCR reads via MiXCR and lists one record per CDR3 protein. The sample has some 150,000 distinct CDR3 sequences; approximately 30% are singletons. The sequencing input was axillary lymph node tissue. The receptors come from a female donor with breast cancer. Some clones in this sample may be carry-over from other donors' samples.

This clonotype was detected ten times or more. The chain recombines TRBV7-8 with TRBJ2-7; D tentatively fits TRBD1 or TRBD2 (5 bases each). The CDR3 is made up of 11 amino acids. The V gene's germline CDR1 is SGHVS and CDR2 FQNEAQ. The V and J ends lost 5 bases and 6 bases respectively, with 8 bases between them. CDR3 nucleotides: TGTGCCAGCAGCCCGGGGCTCGAGCAGTACTTC. The encoded protein is CASSPGLEQYF. Based on the CDR3 plus reference TRBV7-8 and TRBJ2-7, the full variable domain is GAGVSQSPRYKVAKRGQDVALRCDPISGHVSLFWYQQALGQGPEFLTYFQNEAQLDKSGLPSDRFFAERPEGSVSTLKIQRTQQEDSAVYLCASSPGLEQYFGPGTRLTVT.

As for this clonotype: The germline gene is not matched at one end of the junction; a read error may be the cause. This chain joins TRBV9 and TRBJ1-5; D is unresolved. Germline V gene sequence: CDR1 SGDLS, CDR2 YYNGEE. The CDR3 contains 14 residues. CDR3 bases: TGTGCCAGCAGCACGAGAGAGGTCAATGAGCCCCAGCATTTT. This codes for CASSTREVNEPQHF.

This clonotype was seen at least ten times. V usage is TRBV19 and J usage is TRBJ1-5; no clear D. Germline values: CDR1 LNHDA, CDR2 SQIVND (reference sequence). The CDR3 has 13 residues. V gave up 8 bases and J gave up 0 bases, with 8 bases separating them. This CDR3 reads CASRENSNQPQHF. The CDR3 DNA reads TGTGCCAGTCGTGAAAATAGCAATCAGCCCCAGCATTTT.

This clonotype was recorded many times. The chain carries TRBV11-1 and TRBJ2-2, with TRBD1 matching 7 bases. This CDR3 has 14 residues. V lost 2 bases and J lost 7; bases outside the gene matches: 4. Germline V gives CDR1 SGHAT, CDR2 FQDESV (reference sequence). CDR3 sequence reads: CASSLRQGDGELFF. In nucleotides, the CDR3 is TGTGCCAGCAGCTTACGACAGGGTGACGGGGAGCTGTTTTTT.

This clonotype was observed at least ten times. This chain connects TRBV4-3 to TRBJ2-1; the match to TRBD2 covers 8 bases. The J segment lost 8 bases and the V segment lost 1 base, leaving 10 bases of the junction unmatched. This CDR3 is built from 16 residues. Germline values: CDR1 LGHNA, CDR2 YSLEER. CDR3 sequence reads: CASSQVLASGYDEQFF. DNA for the CDR3: TGCGCCAGCAGCCAAGTCCTCGCTAGCGGGTATGATGAGCAGTTCTTC.

Notes on this clonotype: The CDR3 does not close with the conserved phenylalanine or tryptophan, likely indicating a read error. CDR3: CASSIASGQGAQPQHS. The CDR3, as DNA: TGTGCCAGTAGTATCGCATCGGGACAGGGGGCCCAGCCCCAGCATTCT. The gene calls are TRBV19 and TRBJ1-5; TRBD1 agrees at 12 bases. Germline V gives CDR1 LNHDA, CDR2 SQIVND (reference sequence). CDR3 length: 16 amino acids. V lost 3 bases and J lost 7; bases outside the gene matches: 7.

This clonotype was recorded many times. The J gene is TRBJ1-6, the V gene TRBV7-6; D is undetermined. Per the germline V gene, CDR1 is SGHVS and CDR2 is FNYEAQ. Between the trimmed V and J ends, which lost 5 bases and 0 bases, there was a span of 17 bases. This CDR3 has 18 amino acids. The CDR3 DNA sequence: TGTGCCAGCAGCCAAGACCCCCCCGAGAGCTCCTATAATTCACCCCTCCACTTT. Translated: CASSQDPPESSYNSPLHF.

V gene TRBV9 combines with J gene TRBJ2-2; unclear D gene. The CDR3 is made up of 12 amino acids. V lost 4 bases and J 8 bases, leaving 9 bases between the germline ends. The germline CDR1 and CDR2 sequences are SGDLS and YYNGEE. CDR3 bases: TGTGCCAGCAGCCTCCAGTATGGGGAGCTGTTTTTT. Amino acids: CASSLQYGELFF.

The chain combines TRBV25-1 with TRBJ2-6, with TRBD2 as a possible D gene (6 bases). There are 17 residues in the CDR3. The V gene lost 7 bases and the J gene lost 5 bases, with 21 bases spanning the gap. In germline, CDR1 is MGHDK, CDR2 SYGVNS. The CDR3 region is CASTARAGLLRANVLTF. CDR3 DNA: TGTGCCAGCACAGCAAGGGCGGGACTTCTAAGGGCCAACGTCCTGACTTTC.

This clonotype was found many times. The chain employs TRBV7-9 and TRBJ2-1; no clear D. Germline CDR1 is SEHNR and CDR2 is FQNEAQ (reference sequence). The CDR3 runs to 18 residues. V was clipped by 5 bases and J by 3 bases, with 23 bases between them. As DNA, the CDR3 is TGTGCCAGCAGCCCACCCCCCACTCAGTGGTTCGGCTACAATGAGCAGTTCTTC. Its translation is CASSPPPTQWFGYNEQFF.

J is TRBJ2-5 and V is TRBV4-2; 11 nucleotides align to TRBD2. The CDR3 is 16 amino acids. J was trimmed by 5 bases and V by 1 base; bases with no gene match: 6. The germline V gene has CDR1 LGHNA and CDR2 YNFKEQ. This CDR3 reads CASSQVVTSGEETQYF. DNA for the CDR3: TGTGCCAGCAGCCAAGTAGTGACTAGCGGGGAGGAGACCCAGTACTTC.

A note on this clonotype: An end of the junction differs from the germline gene, which may be a read error. This chain joins TRBV4-1 and TRBJ1-6; no clear D. This CDR3 comprises 17 residues. In germline, CDR1 is MGHRA, CDR2 YSYEKL. The CDR3 DNA reads TGCGCCAGCAGCCAAGATACCACCAACTCCTATAATTCGCCCCTCCACTTT. Amino acids: CASSQDTTNSYNSPLHF.

Turning to this clonotype: The conserved final phenylalanine or tryptophan is absent from the CDR3, which likely points to a read error. This chain uses TRBV7-9 with TRBJ2-5; D is undetermined. Germline-derived CDR1 and CDR2 are SEHNR and FQNEAQ (reference sequence). The CDR3 is made up of 14 amino acids. CDR3 loop: CASSLNPTQKTQYL. Here the CDR3 DNA reads TGTGCCAGCAGTTTGAATCCCACCCAAAAGACCCAGTACCTC.

This clonotype was recorded many times. CDR3 sequence (DNA): TGTGCCAGCAGCTTATTGGTCGGGGCGAACACCGGGGAGCTGTTTTTT. This gives the protein CASSLLVGANTGELFF. This sequence joins TRBV7-9 and TRBJ2-2; possible D gene TRBD2, 5 bases. Germline V lookup: CDR1 SEHNR, CDR2 FQNEAQ (reference sequence). V lost 2 bases to trimming and J lost 0 bases, with 10 bases between them. The CDR3 loop spans 16 amino acids. The variable domain in full, with the rest retrieved from reference TRBV7-9 and TRBJ2-2, is DTGVSQNPRHKITKRGQNVTFRCDPISEHNRLYWYRQTLGQGPEFLTYFQNEAQLEKSRLLSDRFSAERPKGSFSTLEIQRTEQGDSAMYLCASSLLVGANTGELFFGEGSRLTVL.

This clonotype was seen repeatedly, ten times or more. J is TRBJ2-1 and V is TRBV7-9; D is unresolved. V gave up 5 bases and J gave up 10 bases, with 6 bases separating them. The germline gives CDR1 SEHNR, CDR2 FQNEAQ (reference sequence). CDR3 length: 10 amino acids. CDR3 DNA: TGTGCCAGCAGCCCCATAGAGCAGTTCTTC. The encoded protein is CASSPIEQFF.

This chain links TRBV20-1 with TRBJ1-3; D is unresolved. The CDR3 loop spans 15 amino acids. The V end was cut by 0 bases, the J end by 0 bases, with 9 bases between. Germline V CDR1 and CDR2: DFQATT, SNEGSKA (reference sequence). Here the CDR3 reads CSARDGRDSGNTIYF. CDR3 bases: TGCAGTGCTAGAGATGGGAGGGACTCTGGAAACACCATATATTTT.